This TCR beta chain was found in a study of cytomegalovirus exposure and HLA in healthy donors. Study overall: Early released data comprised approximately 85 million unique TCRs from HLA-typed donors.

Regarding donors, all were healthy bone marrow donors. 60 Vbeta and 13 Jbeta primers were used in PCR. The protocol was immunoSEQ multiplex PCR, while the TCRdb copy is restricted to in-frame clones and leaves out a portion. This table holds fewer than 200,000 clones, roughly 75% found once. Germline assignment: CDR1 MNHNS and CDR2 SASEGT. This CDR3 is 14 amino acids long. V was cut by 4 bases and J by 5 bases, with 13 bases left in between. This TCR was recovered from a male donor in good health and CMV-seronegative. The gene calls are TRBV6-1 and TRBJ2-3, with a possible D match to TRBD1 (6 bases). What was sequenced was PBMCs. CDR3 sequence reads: CASSGQGRRDTQYF. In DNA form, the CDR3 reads TGTGCCAGCAGTGGCCAGGGGCGCAGAGATACGCAGTATTTT.